The 23 T cell receptor beta chains listed next were all sequenced from one sample in a study of identical twins. From the 5' RACE reads, TCRdb called clonotypes with MiXCR, one entry per CDR3 protein. Of around 570,000 distinct CDR3 sequences in the sample, around a tenth are singletons; the top ten hold around 3%. A further study also used this sample, focusing on yellow fever vaccine responses in identical twins.

The sequenced sample consisted of PBMCs. The receptors stem from a woman aged 18-29 years in good health.

This clonotype was detected a few times. The chain recombines TRBV24-1 with TRBJ2-7; D possibly corresponds to TRBD2 (6 bases). The V and J ends lost 4 bases and 10 bases respectively, with 19 bases between them. Germline assignment: CDR1 KGHDR and CDR2 SFDVKD. The CDR3 has 14 amino acids. The CDR3 DNA reads TGTGCCACCAGTGAACGGGAGCTGTACGACGGTCAGTACTTC. As protein: CATSERELYDGQYF.

This sequence joins TRBV5-1 and TRBJ2-7; TRBD1 agrees at 12 bases. The V segment lost 4 bases and the J segment 6 bases; nucleotides outside the gene matches: 8. Germline CDR1 and CDR2: SGHRS and YFSETQ. The CDR3 runs 15 residues. The CDR3 DNA reads as TGCGCCAGCAGCGGACCGGGACAGGGGGCGGGCGAGCAGTACTTC. It encodes CASSGPGQGAGEQYF. The complete variable domain, with remaining parts taken from reference TRBV5-1 and TRBJ2-7, reads KAGVTQTPRYLIKTRGQQVTLSCSPISGHRSVSWYQQTPGQGLQFLFEYFSETQRNKGNFPGRFSGRQFSNSRSEMNVSTLELGDSALYLCASSGPGQGAGEQYFGPGTRLTVT.

The chain combines TRBV2 with TRBJ2-5; 8 bases are shared with TRBD1. CDR1 is SNHLY and CDR2 is FYNNEI in the germline V gene. V shed 6 bases, J shed 1 base, and the junction held 10 bases outside the gene matches. CDR3 length: 16 residues. The CDR3 region has the DNA TGTGCCAGCAGGGTGTGGACAGGGAATGGCCAAGAGACCCAGTACTTC. Its protein product is CASRVWTGNGQETQYF.

The V gene is TRBV12-3 or TRBV12-4, the J gene TRBJ2-2, with 9 bases aligning to TRBD1. The CDR3 runs 17 residues. Trimming took 1 base from V and 4 from J; bases not matched to a gene: 7. CDR3 sequence reads: CASSLVPGQGTTGELFF. In DNA form, the CDR3 reads TGTGCCAGCAGTTTAGTTCCGGGACAGGGTACCACCGGGGAGCTGTTTTTT.

This clonotype was recorded a few times. This chain uses TRBV5-1 with TRBJ2-7; 9 positions match TRBD1. The V gene end was trimmed by 0 bases and the J gene end by 6 bases; junction bases not matched to a gene: 7. From germline, CDR1 is SGHRS and CDR2 YFSETQ. The CDR3 covers 15 residues. The chain's CDR3 is CASSLAGDRASEQYF. In DNA, the CDR3 is TGCGCCAGCAGCTTGGCCGGGGACAGGGCATCCGAGCAGTACTTC.

In this sample, this clonotype turned up a few times. This sequence joins TRBV4-3 and TRBJ1-4, with D perhaps matching TRBD1 (6 bases). Trimming stripped 0 bases from V and 5 bases from J, with 13 bases between. CDR1 and CDR2 (germline): LGHNA, YSLEER. This CDR3 is 16 amino acids long. The CDR3 loop is CASSQDPGAVNEKLFF. The CDR3 coding sequence is TGCGCCAGCAGCCAAGACCCAGGGGCGGTCAATGAAAAACTGTTTTTT.

J is TRBJ1-1 and V is TRBV27; 11 nucleotides line up with TRBD1. The trim removed 4 bases at V and 4 bases at J, leaving 5 bases unmatched. Germline assignment: CDR1 MNHEY and CDR2 SMNVEV (reference sequence). The CDR3 totals 15 residues. This CDR3 reads CASSSGQGEGTEAFF. The CDR3 DNA sequence: TGTGCCAGCAGTTCGGGACAGGGGGAGGGCACTGAAGCTTTCTTT.

J is TRBJ2-1 and V is TRBV3-1, with no clear D. The germline V gene encodes CDR1 LGHDT and CDR2 YNNKEL (reference sequence). CDR3 size: 14 residues. Trimming shortened V by 6 bases and J by 0 bases, and 9 bases separated the two germline ends. The DNA of the CDR3 is TGTGCCAGCAGTGACCTGGGCTCCTACAATGAGCAGTTCTTC. Translation gives CASSDLGSYNEQFF.

This clonotype was counted a few times. V is TRBV7-9 and J is TRBJ2-5; 13 bases line up with TRBD2. Germline CDR1 and CDR2: SEHNR and FQNEAQ (reference sequence). Trimming cost V 5 bases and J 7 bases; bases outside gene matches: 10. The CDR3 sequence is 16 residues long. CDR3 sequence: CASSPGTSGAGGTQYF. The DNA for the CDR3 is TGTGCCAGCAGCCCCGGGACTAGCGGGGCCGGTGGGACCCAGTACTTC.

The chain links TRBV5-5 to TRBJ1-1; tentative D call: TRBD1 (5 bases). The V gene lost 6 bases and the J gene lost 4 bases, with 10 bases spanning the gap. The CDR3 consists of 12 residues. CDR1 and CDR2 from the germline V gene are SGHKS and YYEKEE (reference sequence). CDR3 nucleotide sequence: TGTGCCAGCACCCAGGGTGGCACTGAAGCTTTCTTT. It specifies CASTQGGTEAFF.

This clonotype came up a few times. The chain links TRBV6-6 to TRBJ1-5, with D hard to call. This CDR3 region has 13 residues. CDR1 and CDR2 from the germline V gene are MNHNY and SVGAGI (reference sequence). V lost 7 bases and J 6 bases, leaving 13 bases between the germline ends. DNA for the CDR3: TGTGCCAGCAACCAGGCAGCGGGTCAGCCCCAGCATTTT. Protein: CASNQAAGQPQHF.

The chain is built from TRBV3-1 and TRBJ2-3; TRBD1 is a possible D gene (6 bases). The CDR3 contains 14 residues. Trimming removed 0 bases from V and 8 bases from J, with 12 bases in between. Germline V gene lookup returns CDR1 LGHDT and CDR2 YNNKEL (reference sequence). The CDR3 here is CASSQEQGRSTQYF. The CDR3 nucleotides read TGTGCCAGCAGCCAAGAGCAGGGGCGGTCTACGCAGTATTTT.

The chain is built from TRBV7-9 and TRBJ2-1, with D maybe TRBD2 (6 bases). V dropped 11 bases and J dropped 5 bases, with 19 bases sitting between them. Germline V lookup: CDR1 SEHNR, CDR2 FQNEAQ (reference sequence). The CDR3 contains 14 residues. The CDR3 bases are TGTGCCGGTAGGCCCGCGGGACCCCACAATGAGCAGTTCTTC. Translating gives CAGRPAGPHNEQFF.

The chain links TRBV7-9 to TRBJ2-1; 7 bases are shared with TRBD2. Germline CDR1 reads SEHNR; CDR2 reads FQNEAQ (reference sequence). The junction had 6 bases not matched to a gene; V was cut back by 5 bases and J by 8 bases. This CDR3 region has 13 residues. CDR3 region: CASSGRADDEQFF. The CDR3 bases are TGTGCCAGCAGCGGGAGGGCCGACGATGAGCAGTTCTTC. Filled out from reference TRBV7-9 and TRBJ2-1, the complete variable domain reads DTGVSQNPRHKITKRGQNVTFRCDPISEHNRLYWYRQTLGQGPEFLTYFQNEAQLEKSRLLSDRFSAERPKGSFSTLEIQRTEQGDSAMYLCASSGRADDEQFFGPGTRLTVL.

The chain has TRBV2 and TRBJ1-2; 10 bases line up with TRBD1. Germline lookup yields CDR1 SNHLY and CDR2 FYNNEI. V lost 7 bases and J lost 12; bases outside the gene matches: 20. The CDR3 covers 16 residues. The CDR3 spells CASNYDRGRSRSQDTF. The CDR3 bases are TGTGCCAGCAATTACGACAGGGGGCGAAGTCGTAGTCAAGACACCTTC.

The CDR3 protein is CASSSYSSVTYNEQFF. In DNA, the CDR3 is TGTGCCAGCAGCTCTTATTCTAGCGTTACCTACAATGAGCAGTTCTTC. The rearrangement joins TRBV13 to TRBJ2-1, with a possible D match to TRBD2 (6 bases). Germline values: CDR1 PRHDT, CDR2 FYEKMQ (reference sequence). Trimming shortened V by 4 bases and J by 2 bases, and 15 bases separated the two germline ends. The CDR3 is 16 amino acids.

This clonotype was seen a handful of times. The rearrangement uses TRBV6-2 or TRBV6-3 and TRBJ2-7; D call uncertain. The CDR3 sequence is 12 residues long. Germline CDR1 is MNHEY and CDR2 is SVGEGT. V lost 3 bases and J 2 bases, leaving 5 bases between the germline ends. The CDR3 sequence: CASSYGTYEQYF. DNA for the CDR3: TGTGCCAGCAGTTATGGCACCTACGAGCAGTACTTC.

This clonotype was observed at least ten times. The rearrangement uses TRBV29-1 and TRBJ2-3; 11 nucleotides line up with TRBD2. CDR1 is SQVTM, CDR2 ANQGSEA, per germline. This CDR3 comprises 12 residues. The trim removed 6 bases at V and 5 bases at J, leaving 1 base unmatched. Here the CDR3 DNA reads TGCAGCGTCGGACTAGCGGGAGATACGCAGTATTTT. Translated: CSVGLAGDTQYF.

The chain uses TRBV7-6 and TRBJ2-7; 9 bases match TRBD1. CDR1 and CDR2 from the germline V gene are SGHVS and FNYEAQ. There are 15 residues in the CDR3. J was trimmed by 3 bases and V by 1 base; bases with no gene match: 4. Written as DNA, the CDR3 is TGTGCCAGCAGCTTAGGTATGACAGGGGGCTACGAGCAGTACTTC. Encoded protein: CASSLGMTGGYEQYF.

The chain links TRBV29-1 to TRBJ2-2; 8 bases agree with TRBD1. J was trimmed by 7 bases and V by 6 bases; bases with no gene match: 4. This CDR3 is 12 amino acids long. Looked up from germline, CDR1 is SQVTM and CDR2 is ANQGSEA. Written as DNA, the CDR3 is TGCAGCGTGCAGGGGGCAGGCGGGGAGCTGTTTTTT. Translating it yields CSVQGAGGELFF.

The rearrangement joins TRBV27 to TRBJ2-1; 7 nucleotides agree with TRBD2. The V gene's germline CDR1 is MNHEY and CDR2 SMNVEV (reference sequence). Losses at the gene ends were 8 bases for V and 5 bases for J; bases not matched to a gene: 9. The CDR3 covers 14 residues. CDR3 nucleotides: TGTGCCAGCCGAGGGCCTAGCGGCCACAATGAGCAGTTCTTC. Its protein product is CASRGPSGHNEQFF.

This chain links TRBV7-2 with TRBJ2-1; tentatively, D is TRBD2 (5 bases). V was shortened by 1 base and J by 6 bases, with 13 bases between the two germline ends. This CDR3 has 15 amino acids. Germline CDR1 reads SGHTA; CDR2 reads FQGNSA. CDR3 DNA sequence: TGTGCCAGCAGCTTAGTGGCAGAGCGGAGCAATGAGCAGTTCTTC. Translation: CASSLVAERSNEQFF.

This clonotype was observed at least ten times. V and J are TRBV6-5 and TRBJ2-5; 12 bases are shared with TRBD2. This CDR3 contains 18 residues. Germline-derived CDR1 and CDR2 are MNHEY and SVGAGI. Trimming cost V 0 bases and J 0 bases; bases outside gene matches: 5. CDR3 protein: CASSYSELAGGHQETQYF. The CDR3 coding sequence is TGTGCCAGCAGTTACTCGGAACTAGCGGGGGGCCACCAAGAGACCCAGTACTTC.